The 20 T cell receptor beta chains listed next were all sequenced from one sample in a study of STAT5B mutations in CD4+ large granular lymphocyte leukemia. Profiling relied on immunoSEQ multiplex PCR, and the TCRdb table lists in-frame clones only, not all of them. This repertoire shows about 4,100 clones, roughly 80% found once; its top ten account for around three quarters. The sequencing input was PBMCs. These receptors were taken from a man between 65 and 85 years old with CD4+ T-cell large granular lymphocyte leukemia.

This rearrangement joins TRBV6-5 to TRBJ2-7; D possibly corresponds to TRBD1 (5 bases). CDR3 length: 12 residues. Trimming shortened V by 5 bases and J by 2 bases, and 7 bases separated the two germline ends. Germline-derived CDR1 and CDR2 are MNHEY and SVGAGI. The CDR3 DNA reads as TGTGCCAGCAGTCAGGGTCCCTACGAGCAGTACTTC. Encoded protein: CASSQGPYEQYF.

This clone has more than one count but fewer than ten. The chain has TRBV9 and TRBJ1-2; D might be TRBD1 (6 bases). Germline V lookup: CDR1 SGDLS, CDR2 YYNGEE. V was cut by 5 bases and J by 2 bases, with 13 bases left in between. The CDR3 runs 14 residues. The CDR3 DNA sequence: TGTGCCAGCAGTAAGCCGGGACACAACTATGGCTACACCTTC. Encoded protein: CASSKPGHNYGYTF.

For this clone: A read error may account for a junction end that differs from germline. J is TRBJ2-7 and V is TRBV7-2; no clear D gene. CDR3 size: 12 residues. Germline V gene sequence: CDR1 SGHTA, CDR2 FQGNSA. The CDR3 sequence: CASSPLSSEQYF. For the CDR3, the DNA is TGTGCCAGCAGCCCCCTCTCCTCCGAGCAGTACTTC.

This chain links TRBV21-1 with TRBJ2-7; the DNA was not compared with TRBD1, the D call given in the table. TRBV21-1 is listed as a pseudogene. The CDR3 is made up of 14 amino acids. The CDR3 DNA sequence: TGTGCCAGCAGCAAAGCGGGCAGGACCTACGAGCAGTACTTC. Translating gives CASSKAGRTYEQYF.

Here the CDR3 DNA reads TGTGCCAGCAGCTCTATAGGAACTGAGGGAAACATTCAGTACTTC. Residues: CASSSIGTEGNIQYF. This chain uses TRBV5-6 with TRBJ2-4, with TRBD2 as a possible D gene (5 bases). CDR3 length: 15 amino acids. Germline V CDR1 and CDR2: SGHDT, YYEEEE. The germline V and J ends were trimmed by 3 bases and 6 bases, with 16 bases remaining between them.

The chain recombines TRBV6-5 with TRBJ2-1; 7 nucleotides align to TRBD1. The CDR3 consists of 13 residues. Germline V lookup: CDR1 MNHEY, CDR2 SVGAGI. Trimming removed 5 bases from V and 2 bases from J; junction bases left unmatched: 0. CDR3 nucleotides: TGTGCCAGCAGTACAGGGGCCTACAATGAGCAGTTCTTC. Amino acids: CASSTGAYNEQFF.

The chain joins TRBV9 to TRBJ2-3, with TRBD1 identical over 7 bases. V dropped 3 bases and J dropped 2; count of bases not matched to a gene: 6. This CDR3 contains 15 residues. Germline CDR1 reads SGDLS; CDR2 reads YYNGEE. The CDR3 bases are TGTGCCAGCAGCGCTTGGGACAGCTACACAGATACGCAGTATTTT. Translated, it gives CASSAWDSYTDTQYF.

The V gene is TRBV9, the J gene TRBJ2-3; the D gene is possibly TRBD2 (6 bases). Germline CDR1 and CDR2: SGDLS and YYNGEE. V was pared by 4 bases and J by 0 bases, with 12 bases between. The CDR3 has 15 residues. CDR3 coding DNA: TGTGCCAGCAGCCAGGAGGGCTTTAGCACAGATACGCAGTATTTT. Encoded protein: CASSQEGFSTDTQYF. The whole variable domain, filled in from reference TRBV9 and TRBJ2-3, reads DSGVTQTPKHLITATGQRVTLRCSPRSGDLSVYWYQQSLDQGLQFLIQYYNGEERAKGNILERFSAQQFPDLHSELNLSSLELGDSALYFCASSQEGFSTDTQYFGPGTRLTVL.

CDR3 sequence reads: CASTMGSSGVPPEQYF. The CDR3 bases are TGTGCCAGCACCATGGGCTCTAGCGGGGTGCCTCCCGAGCAGTACTTC. The chain joins TRBV2 to TRBJ2-7; 9 bases align to TRBD2. This CDR3 is built from 16 residues. The germline CDR1 and CDR2 sequences are SNHLY and FYNNEI. The V gene end was trimmed by 7 bases and the J gene end by 6 bases; junction bases not matched to a gene: 16. The full variable domain, its missing parts supplied by reference TRBV2 and TRBJ2-7, is EPEVTQTPSHQVTQMGQEVILRCVPISNHLYFYWYRQILGQKVEFLVSFYNNEISEKSEIFDDQFSVERPDGSNFTLKIRSTKLEDSAMYFCASTMGSSGVPPEQYFGPGTRLTVT.

This clone occurred once. V is TRBV6-6 and J is TRBJ1-5; D not resolved. The V gene lost 6 bases and the J gene lost 6 bases, with 18 bases spanning the gap. The CDR3 runs to 15 residues. Per the germline V gene, CDR1 is MNHNY and CDR2 is SVGAGI (reference sequence). This chain's CDR3 is CASSPFLDGGQPQHF. CDR3 nucleotides: TGTGCCAGCAGCCCGTTCTTGGACGGCGGTCAGCCCCAGCATTTT.

CDR3 sequence: CASSLAAETQYF. The CDR3 coding sequence is TGTGCCAGCAGCTTGGCGGCGGAGACCCAGTACTTC. The rearrangement joins TRBV5-4 to TRBJ2-5, with unresolved D. CDR3 size: 12 residues. Trimming left V 0 bases short and J 5 bases short, with 5 bases between. CDR1 and CDR2 (germline): SGHNT, YYREEE (reference sequence).

This clone was recorded a few times. The rearrangement joins TRBV9 to TRBJ2-2; D tentatively fits TRBD1 or TRBD2 (5 bases each). V was shortened by 7 bases and J by 8 bases, with 15 bases between the two germline ends. CDR1 is SGDLS, CDR2 YYNGEE, per germline. The CDR3 has 13 amino acids. CDR3 bases: TGTGCCAGCGGGGGAGCCTCCAGAGGGGAGCTGTTTTTT. This gives the protein CASGGASRGELFF.

The chain is built from TRBV25-1 and TRBJ1-2, with a possible D match to TRBD1 (5 bases). The germline V gene encodes CDR1 MGHDK and CDR2 SYGVNS. V dropped 6 bases and J dropped 0 bases, with 17 bases sitting between them. This CDR3 region has 16 residues. The CDR3 DNA is TGTGCCAGCAGGTCTGCCTCAGGGCTACCTAACTATGGCTACACCTTC. This translates into CASRSASGLPNYGYTF.

The chain uses TRBV29-1 and TRBJ2-3; D gene unclear. Trimming took off 6 bases at V and 5 bases at J, with 9 bases between the two ends. Germline CDR1 and CDR2: SQVTM and ANQGSEA. The length of the CDR3 is 11 residues. This CDR3 reads CSVPKLDTQYF. As DNA, the CDR3 is TGCAGCGTGCCGAAATTAGATACGCAGTATTTT.

V gene TRBV11-3 combines with J gene TRBJ2-7, with 8 bases lining up with TRBD1. The germline gives CDR1 SGHNT, CDR2 YENEEA. There are 13 residues in the CDR3. Unmatched junction bases numbered 2, after V lost 5 bases and J lost 2 bases. CDR3 region: CASSRQGTYEQYF. CDR3 DNA sequence: TGTGCCAGCAGCCGACAGGGGACCTACGAGCAGTACTTC.

This chain joins TRBV19 and TRBJ2-3, with D uncertain. Trimming removed 8 bases at V and 2 bases at J, with 11 bases between. This CDR3 has 13 residues. CDR1 and CDR2 (germline): LNHDA, SQIVND (reference sequence). CDR3 DNA sequence: TGTGCCAGTTCTAGGCTTTCCACAGATACGCAGTATTTT. It encodes CASSRLSTDTQYF.

This clone was seen once. The chain uses TRBV5-4 and TRBJ2-7; D unclear. V dropped 0 bases and J dropped 0 bases, with 10 bases sitting between them. The germline V gene encodes CDR1 SGHNT and CDR2 YYREEE (reference sequence). The CDR3 is made up of 15 amino acids. The CDR3 sequence: CASSLGADVSYEQYF. The CDR3 region has the DNA TGTGCCAGCAGCTTGGGTGCAGACGTCTCCTACGAGCAGTACTTC.

This clone is classed as medium-sized. This rearrangement joins TRBV11-3 to TRBJ2-1, with 10 bases matching TRBD1. The CDR3 extends over 15 amino acids. V shed 3 bases and J 9 bases; nucleotides not matched to a gene: 8. Germline CDR1 is SGHNT and CDR2 is YENEEA. The CDR3 bases are TGTGCCAGCAGCTTTTACCGGGACAGGGGTGCTGAGCAGTTCTTC. Translating gives CASSFYRDRGAEQFF.

As DNA, the CDR3 is TGTGCCAGCAGTACGGGGGTCGACACTGAAGCTTTCTTT. This codes for CASSTGVDTEAFF. The chain couples TRBV27 to TRBJ1-1; a possible D gene is TRBD1 (5 bases). Germline assignment: CDR1 MNHEY and CDR2 SMNVEV (reference sequence). CDR3 length: 13 amino acids. V was cut by 5 bases and J by 3 bases, with 10 bases left in between.

The rearrangement joins TRBV27 to TRBJ2-1; TRBD1 is a possible D gene (6 bases). V was clipped by 2 bases and J by 7 bases, with 18 bases between them. The CDR3 spans 16 residues. Germline V lookup: CDR1 MNHEY, CDR2 SMNVEV (reference sequence). The chain's CDR3 is CASSLGGEVSGNEQFF. The CDR3 DNA sequence: TGTGCCAGCAGTTTAGGGGGCGAGGTCAGTGGGAATGAGCAGTTCTTC.